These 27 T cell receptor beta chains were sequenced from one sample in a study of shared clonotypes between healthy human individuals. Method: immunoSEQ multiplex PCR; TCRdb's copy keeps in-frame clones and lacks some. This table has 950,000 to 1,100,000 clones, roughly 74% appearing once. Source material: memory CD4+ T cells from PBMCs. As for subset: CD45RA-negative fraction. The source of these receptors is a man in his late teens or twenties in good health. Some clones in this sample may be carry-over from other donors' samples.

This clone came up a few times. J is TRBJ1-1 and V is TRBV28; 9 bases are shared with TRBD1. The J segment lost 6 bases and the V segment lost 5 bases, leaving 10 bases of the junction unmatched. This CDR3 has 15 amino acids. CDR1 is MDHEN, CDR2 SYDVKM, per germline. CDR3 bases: TGTGCCAGCAGTGGAATACAGGGGGCGTTCGCTGAAGCTTTCTTT. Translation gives CASSGIQGAFAEAFF.

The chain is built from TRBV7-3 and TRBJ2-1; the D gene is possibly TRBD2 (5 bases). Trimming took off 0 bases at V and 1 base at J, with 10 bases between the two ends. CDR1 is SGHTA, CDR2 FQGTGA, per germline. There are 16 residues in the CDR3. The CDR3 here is CASSLTRTGSYNEQFF. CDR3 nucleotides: TGTGCCAGCAGCTTAACGCGTACGGGATCCTACAATGAGCAGTTCTTC.

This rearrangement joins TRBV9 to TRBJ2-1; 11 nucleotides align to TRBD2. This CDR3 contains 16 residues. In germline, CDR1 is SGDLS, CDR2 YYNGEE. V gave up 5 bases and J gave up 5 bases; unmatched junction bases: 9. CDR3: CASSFGIAGGDNEQFF. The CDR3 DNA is TGTGCCAGCAGTTTCGGGATAGCGGGAGGGGACAATGAGCAGTTCTTC.

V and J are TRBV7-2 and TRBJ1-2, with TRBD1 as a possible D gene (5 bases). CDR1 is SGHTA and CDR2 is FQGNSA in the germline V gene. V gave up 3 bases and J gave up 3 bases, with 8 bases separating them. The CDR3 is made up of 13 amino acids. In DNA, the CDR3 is TGTGCCAGCAGCTTGGGGGTTTACTATGGCTACACCTTC. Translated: CASSLGVYYGYTF.

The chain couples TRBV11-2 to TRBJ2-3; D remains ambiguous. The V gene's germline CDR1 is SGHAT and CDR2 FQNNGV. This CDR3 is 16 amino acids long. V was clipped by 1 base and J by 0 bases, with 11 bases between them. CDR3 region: CASSLVYSTSTDTQYF. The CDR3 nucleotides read TGTGCCAGCAGCTTAGTGTATAGTACTAGCACAGATACGCAGTATTTT.

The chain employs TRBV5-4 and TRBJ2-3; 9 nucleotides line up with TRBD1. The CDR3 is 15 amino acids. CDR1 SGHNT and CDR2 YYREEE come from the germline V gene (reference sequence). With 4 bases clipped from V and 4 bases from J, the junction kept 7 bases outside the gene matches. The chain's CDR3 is CASSPGQGGADTQYF. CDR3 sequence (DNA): TGTGCCAGCAGCCCGGGACAGGGTGGGGCAGATACGCAGTATTTT. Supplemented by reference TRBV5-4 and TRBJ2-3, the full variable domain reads ETGVTQSPTHLIKTRGQQVTLRCSSQSGHNTVSWYQQALGQGPQFIFQYYREEENGRGNFPPRFSGLQFPNYSSELNVNALELDDSALYLCASSPGQGGADTQYFGPGTRLTVL.

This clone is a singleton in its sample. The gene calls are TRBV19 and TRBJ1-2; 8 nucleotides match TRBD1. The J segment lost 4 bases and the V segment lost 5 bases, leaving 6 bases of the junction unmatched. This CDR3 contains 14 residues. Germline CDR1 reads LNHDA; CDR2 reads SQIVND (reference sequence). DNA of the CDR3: TGTGCCAGTAGTGCCCAGGGGGCGGGCTATGGCTACACCTTC. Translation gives CASSAQGAGYGYTF.

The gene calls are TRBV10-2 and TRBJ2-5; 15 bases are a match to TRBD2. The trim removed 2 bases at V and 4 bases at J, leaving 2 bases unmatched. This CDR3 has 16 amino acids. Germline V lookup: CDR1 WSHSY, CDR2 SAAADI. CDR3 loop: CASSEGGLAGGETQYF. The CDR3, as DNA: TGCGCCAGCAGTGAGGGGGGACTAGCGGGAGGAGAGACCCAGTACTTC.

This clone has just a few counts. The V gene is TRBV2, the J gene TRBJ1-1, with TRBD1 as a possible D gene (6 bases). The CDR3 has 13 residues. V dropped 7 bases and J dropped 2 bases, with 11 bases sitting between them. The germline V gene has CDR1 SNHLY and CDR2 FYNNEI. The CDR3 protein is CASTGDINTEAFF. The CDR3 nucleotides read TGTGCCAGCACGGGGGACATAAACACTGAAGCTTTCTTT.

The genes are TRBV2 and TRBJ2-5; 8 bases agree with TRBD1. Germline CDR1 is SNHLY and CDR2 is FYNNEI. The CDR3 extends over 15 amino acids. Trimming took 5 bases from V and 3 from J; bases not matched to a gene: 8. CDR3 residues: CASSSIGTGKETQYF. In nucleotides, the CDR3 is TGTGCCAGCAGTAGTATCGGGACAGGTAAAGAGACCCAGTACTTC.

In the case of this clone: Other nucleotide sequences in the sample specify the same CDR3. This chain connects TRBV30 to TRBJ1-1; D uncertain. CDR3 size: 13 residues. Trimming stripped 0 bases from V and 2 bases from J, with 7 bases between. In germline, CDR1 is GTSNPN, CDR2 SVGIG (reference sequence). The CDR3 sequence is CAWSVRVNTEAFF. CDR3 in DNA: TGTGCCTGGAGTGTACGCGTAAACACTGAAGCTTTCTTT.

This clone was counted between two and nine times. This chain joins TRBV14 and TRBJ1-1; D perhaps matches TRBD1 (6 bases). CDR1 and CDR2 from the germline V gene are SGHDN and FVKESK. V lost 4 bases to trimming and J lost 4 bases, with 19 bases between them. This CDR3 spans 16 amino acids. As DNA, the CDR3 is TGTGCCAGCAGCCCCAGACGGGCGGGGGCAGTCACTGAAGCTTTCTTT. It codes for CASSPRRAGAVTEAFF.

CDR3: CASSVRLAGNTGELFF. CDR3 DNA: TGTGCCAGCAGTGTTCGACTAGCGGGGAACACCGGGGAGCTGTTTTTT. The chain carries TRBV6-1 and TRBJ2-2; TRBD2 matches 10 bases. Trimming cost V 4 bases and J 1 base; bases outside gene matches: 3. Germline V gene sequence: CDR1 MNHNS, CDR2 SASEGT. This CDR3 comprises 16 residues.

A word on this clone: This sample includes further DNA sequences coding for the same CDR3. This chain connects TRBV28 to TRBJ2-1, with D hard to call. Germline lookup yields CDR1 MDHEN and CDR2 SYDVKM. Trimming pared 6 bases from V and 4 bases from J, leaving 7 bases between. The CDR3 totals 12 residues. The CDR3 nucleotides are TGTGCCAGCAGCTCAGTATACAATGAGCAGTTCTTC. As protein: CASSSVYNEQFF.

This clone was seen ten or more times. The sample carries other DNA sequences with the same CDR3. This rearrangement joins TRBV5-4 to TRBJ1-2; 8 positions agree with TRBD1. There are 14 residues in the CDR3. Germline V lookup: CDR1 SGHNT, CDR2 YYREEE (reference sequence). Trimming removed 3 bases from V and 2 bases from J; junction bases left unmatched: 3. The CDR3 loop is CASSWTGTNYGYTF. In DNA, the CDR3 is TGTGCCAGCAGCTGGACAGGGACCAACTATGGCTACACCTTC.

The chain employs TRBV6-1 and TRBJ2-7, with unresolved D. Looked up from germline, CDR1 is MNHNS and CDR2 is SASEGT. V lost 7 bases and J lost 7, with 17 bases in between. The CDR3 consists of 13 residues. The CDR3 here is CASTERSPEEQYF. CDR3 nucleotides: TGTGCCAGCACCGAACGGTCCCCGGAAGAGCAGTACTTC.

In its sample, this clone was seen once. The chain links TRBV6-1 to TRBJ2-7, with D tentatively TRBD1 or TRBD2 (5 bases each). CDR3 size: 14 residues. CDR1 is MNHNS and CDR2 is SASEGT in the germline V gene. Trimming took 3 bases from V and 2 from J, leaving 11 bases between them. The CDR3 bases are TGTGCCAGCAGTGATCGGCAGGGACCCTACGAGCAGTACTTC. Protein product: CASSDRQGPYEQYF.

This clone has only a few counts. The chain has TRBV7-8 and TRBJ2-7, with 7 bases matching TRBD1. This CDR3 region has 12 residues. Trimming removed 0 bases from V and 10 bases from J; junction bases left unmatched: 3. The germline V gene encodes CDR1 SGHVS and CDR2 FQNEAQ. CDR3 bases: TGTGCCAGCAGCTTAGCAAGGGGGCTCCAGTACTTC. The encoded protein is CASSLARGLQYF.

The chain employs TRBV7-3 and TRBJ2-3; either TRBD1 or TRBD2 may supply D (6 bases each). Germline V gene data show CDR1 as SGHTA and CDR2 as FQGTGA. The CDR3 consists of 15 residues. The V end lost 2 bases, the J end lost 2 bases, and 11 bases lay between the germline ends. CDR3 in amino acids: CASSLSGAPTDTQYF. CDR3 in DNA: TGTGCCAGCAGCTTATCGGGGGCGCCCACAGATACGCAGTATTTT.

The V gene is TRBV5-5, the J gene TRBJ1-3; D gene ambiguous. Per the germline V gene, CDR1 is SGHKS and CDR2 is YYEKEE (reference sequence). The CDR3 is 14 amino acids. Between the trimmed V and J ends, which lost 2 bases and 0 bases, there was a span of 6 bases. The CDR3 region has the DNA TGTGCCAGCAGCTTCGGAGACTCTGGAAACACCATATATTTT. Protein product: CASSFGDSGNTIYF. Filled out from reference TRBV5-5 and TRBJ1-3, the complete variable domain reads DAGVTQSPTHLIKTRGQQVTLRCSPISGHKSVSWYQQVLGQGPQFIFQYYEKEERGRGNFPDRFSARQFPNYSSELNVNALLLGDSALYLCASSFGDSGNTIYFGEGSWLTVV.

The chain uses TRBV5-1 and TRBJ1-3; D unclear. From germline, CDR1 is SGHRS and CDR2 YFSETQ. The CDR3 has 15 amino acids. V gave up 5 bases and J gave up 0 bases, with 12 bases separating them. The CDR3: CASSAIGSSGNTIYF. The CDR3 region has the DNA TGCGCCAGCAGTGCTATAGGTAGCTCTGGAAACACCATATATTTT.

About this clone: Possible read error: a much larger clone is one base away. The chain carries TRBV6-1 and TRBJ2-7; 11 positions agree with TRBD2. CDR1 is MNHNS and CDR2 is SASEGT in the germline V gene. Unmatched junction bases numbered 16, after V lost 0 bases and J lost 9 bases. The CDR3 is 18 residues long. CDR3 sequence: CASSEAPTSGGSRGAQYF. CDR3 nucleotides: TGTGCCAGCAGTGAAGCGCCTACTAGCGGGGGTTCGAGGGGAGCGCAGTACTTC.

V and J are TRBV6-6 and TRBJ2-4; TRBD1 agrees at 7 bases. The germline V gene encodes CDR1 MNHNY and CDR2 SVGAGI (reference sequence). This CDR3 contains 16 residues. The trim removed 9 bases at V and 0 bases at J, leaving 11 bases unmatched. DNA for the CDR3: TGTGCCAGTTCATCGTGGCAGGGGGTAGCCAAAAACATTCAGTACTTC. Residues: CASSSWQGVAKNIQYF.

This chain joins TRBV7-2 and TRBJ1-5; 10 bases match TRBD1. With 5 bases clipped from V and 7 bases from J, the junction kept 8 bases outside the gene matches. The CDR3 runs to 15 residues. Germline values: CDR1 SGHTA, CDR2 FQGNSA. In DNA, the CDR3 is TGTGCCAGCAGCCCCCAGGACAGGGGGAGACAGCCCCAGCATTTT. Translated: CASSPQDRGRQPQHF. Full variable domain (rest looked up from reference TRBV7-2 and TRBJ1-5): GAGVSQSPSNKVTEKGKDVELRCDPISGHTALYWYRQSLGQGLEFLIYFQGNSAPDKSGLPSDRFSAERTGGSVSTLTIQRTQQEDSAVYLCASSPQDRGRQPQHFGDGTRLSIL.

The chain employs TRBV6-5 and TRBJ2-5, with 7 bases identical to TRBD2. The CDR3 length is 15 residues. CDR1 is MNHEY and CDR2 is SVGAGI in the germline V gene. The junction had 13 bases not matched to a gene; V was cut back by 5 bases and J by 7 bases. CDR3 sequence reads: CASSPGGTTSGTQYF. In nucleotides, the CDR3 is TGTGCCAGCAGTCCCGGGGGGACTACCTCAGGGACCCAGTACTTC.

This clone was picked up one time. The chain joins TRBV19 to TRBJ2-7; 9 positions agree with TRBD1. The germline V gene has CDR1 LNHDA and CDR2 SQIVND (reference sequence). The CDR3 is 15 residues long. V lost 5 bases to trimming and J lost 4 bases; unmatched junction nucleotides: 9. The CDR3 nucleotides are TGTGCCAGTAGTCTAAAGGGACAGGGAGTTTACGAGCAGTACTTC. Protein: CASSLKGQGVYEQYF.

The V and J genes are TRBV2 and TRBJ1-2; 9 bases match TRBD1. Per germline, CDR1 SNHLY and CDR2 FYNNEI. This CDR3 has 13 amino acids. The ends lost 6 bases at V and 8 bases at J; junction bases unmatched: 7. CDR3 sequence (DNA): TGTGCCAGCAGAGGGGACAGGGTGGGAGGCTACACCTTC. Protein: CASRGDRVGGYTF. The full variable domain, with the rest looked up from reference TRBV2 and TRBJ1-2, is EPEVTQTPSHQVTQMGQEVILRCVPISNHLYFYWYRQILGQKVEFLVSFYNNEISEKSEIFDDQFSVERPDGSNFTLKIRSTKLEDSAMYFCASRGDRVGGYTFGSGTRLTVV.